This passage covers 32 T cell receptor beta chains from one sample sequenced in a study of T-cell reconstitution after alpha-beta-depleted transplantation in children. Researchers prepared the TCRbeta library using unique molecular identifiers, the study reports. Using its own MiXCR run on the PCR reads, TCRdb lists one record per CDR3 protein. The sample has hundreds of thousands of distinct CDR3 sequences, under 15% seen once. The specimen comprised PBMCs, mostly from graft donor cells, sampled 360 days after TCRalphabeta/CD19-depleted stem cell transplant. The source of these receptors is a male patient between 5 and 17 years old who had a stem cell transplant for acute myeloid leukemia, so the T cells may come from the graft donor.

The chain employs TRBV5-4 and TRBJ2-7; D remains ambiguous. The germline V and J ends were trimmed by 0 bases and 1 base, with 11 bases remaining between them. Per germline, CDR1 SGHNT and CDR2 YYREEE (reference sequence). CDR3 length: 15 amino acids. The CDR3 protein is CASSLVSGPSYEQYF. CDR3 DNA sequence: TGTGCCAGCAGCTTGGTCTCGGGCCCATCCTACGAGCAGTACTTC.

This clonotype was observed a handful of times. This chain joins TRBV20-1 and TRBJ2-1; 12 positions agree with TRBD2. Trimming at V came to 2 bases and at J to 0 bases, leaving 5 bases not matched to a gene. The CDR3 is 17 residues long. Germline CDR1 is DFQATT and CDR2 is SNEGSKA (reference sequence). For the CDR3, the DNA is TGCAGTGCTAGAATGGCTAGCGGGAGGGCCTCCTACAATGAGCAGTTCTTC. Amino acid sequence: CSARMASGRASYNEQFF.

In its sample, this clonotype was seen a few times. This chain joins TRBV7-2 and TRBJ1-5; D unclear. The germline V and J ends were trimmed by 5 bases and 4 bases, with 12 bases remaining between them. The CDR3 spans 14 residues. CDR1 is SGHTA and CDR2 is FQGNSA in the germline V gene. For the CDR3, the DNA is TGTGCCAGCAGCACGGGGTCCGTGAATCAGCCCCAGCATTTT. Its translation is CASSTGSVNQPQHF.

This clonotype has only a few counts. The rearrangement uses TRBV25-1 and TRBJ1-4; the D gene is possibly TRBD1 (6 bases). The CDR3 consists of 14 residues. With 1 base removed from V and 7 bases from J, the gap between germline ends came to 10 bases. Germline lookup yields CDR1 MGHDK and CDR2 SYGVNS. The CDR3 nucleotides are TGTGCCAGCAGTGAATGGGGGGCGCTTGAAAAACTGTTTTTT. Protein product: CASSEWGALEKLFF.

The J gene is TRBJ2-5, the V gene TRBV7-2; D unclear. CDR1 SGHTA and CDR2 FQGNSA come from the germline V gene. The CDR3 is made up of 14 amino acids. V lost 1 base, J lost 4 bases, and 10 bases lay in between. CDR3 sequence: CASSLGATPETQYF. Written as DNA, the CDR3 is TGTGCCAGCAGCTTAGGGGCAACCCCAGAGACCCAGTACTTC.

This clonotype showed up just a few times. One end of the junction is discordant with germline, which a read error may explain. The chain is built from TRBV7-7 and TRBJ2-2, with D uncertain. CDR3 length: 17 residues. Looked up from germline, CDR1 is SSHAT and CDR2 is FNYEAQ (reference sequence). CDR3 sequence reads: CASSLISGQANTGELFF. CDR3 nucleotides: TGTGCTAGCAGCTTAATATCCGGGCAGGCGAACACCGGGGAGCTGTTTTTT.

The chain employs TRBV28 and TRBJ1-2; D possibly corresponds to TRBD1 (6 bases). This CDR3 region has 13 residues. Trimming shortened V by 3 bases and J by 6 bases, and 11 bases separated the two germline ends. CDR1 is MDHEN and CDR2 is SYDVKM in the germline V gene. CDR3 protein: CASSFDTGHGYTF. CDR3 in DNA: TGTGCCAGCAGTTTCGACACAGGGCATGGCTACACCTTC.

The chain links TRBV11-2 to TRBJ1-1, with D unresolved. Germline CDR1 and CDR2: SGHAT and FQNNGV. With 1 base removed from V and 7 bases from J, the gap between germline ends came to 7 bases. This CDR3 comprises 12 residues. Here the CDR3 DNA reads TGTGCCAGCAGCTTAGGGCCAATTGAAGCTTTCTTT. Its protein product is CASSLGPIEAFF.

The rearrangement links TRBV12-3 or TRBV12-4 to TRBJ2-7; D gene unclear. The germline V and J ends were trimmed by 3 bases and 2 bases, with 14 bases remaining between them. The length of the CDR3 is 15 residues. The CDR3 nucleotides are TGTGCCAGCAGTTTTTCAGGTGACGGCCCCTACGAGCAGTACTTC. This translates into CASSFSGDGPYEQYF.

The V and J genes are TRBV20-1 and TRBJ2-2; D tentatively reads TRBD1 or TRBD2 (5 bases each). The V and J ends lost 4 bases and 6 bases respectively, with 18 bases between them. Germline CDR1 DFQATT, CDR2 SNEGSKA (reference sequence). CDR3 length: 15 amino acids. CDR3 in amino acids: CSAKLREKVAGELFF. The CDR3, as DNA: TGCAGTGCTAAACTCAGGGAGAAGGTGGCCGGGGAGCTGTTTTTT.

This clonotype was seen repeatedly, ten times or more. The rearrangement uses TRBV12-3 or TRBV12-4 and TRBJ2-3; 10 bases are shared with TRBD1. The ends lost 2 bases at V and 2 bases at J; junction bases unmatched: 4. There are 16 residues in the CDR3. The CDR3 DNA is TGTGCCAGCAGTTTAAGTGGACAGGGGGTCACAGATACGCAGTATTTT. This gives the protein CASSLSGQGVTDTQYF.

This clonotype was found many times. The rearrangement links TRBV28 to TRBJ2-5; 11 bases line up with TRBD1. Germline V lookup: CDR1 MDHEN, CDR2 SYDVKM. The length of the CDR3 is 16 residues. V lost 6 bases, J lost 5 bases, and 11 bases stayed unmatched. CDR3 region: CASRTTGTGGRETQYF. The CDR3 DNA reads TGTGCCAGCAGAACGACCGGGACAGGGGGACGTGAGACCCAGTACTTC. Full variable domain (outside the CDR3, taken from reference TRBV28 and TRBJ2-5): DVKVTQSSRYLVKRTGEKVFLECVQDMDHENMFWYRQDPGLGLRLIYFSYDVKMKEKGDIPEGYSVSREKKERFSLILESASTNQTSMYLCASRTTGTGGRETQYFGPGTRLLVL.

The rearrangement links TRBV12-3 or TRBV12-4 to TRBJ2-5, with 8 positions matching TRBD2. This CDR3 contains 19 residues. Losses at the gene ends were 0 bases for V and 3 bases for J; bases not matched to a gene: 15. The CDR3 region has the DNA TGTGCCAGCAGTTTAGCGCTCTCTGTGCTAGCGGGTACCAAAGAGACCCAGTACTTC. Translated, it gives CASSLALSVLAGTKETQYF.

The chain carries TRBV20-1 and TRBJ1-5, with 8 bases aligning to TRBD1. The CDR3 has 14 residues. Germline V gene lookup returns CDR1 DFQATT and CDR2 SNEGSKA (reference sequence). V shed 5 bases, J shed 3 bases, and the junction held 6 bases outside the gene matches. Here the CDR3 DNA reads TGCAGTGCTGAGACAGGGGACCTCAATCAGCCCCAGCATTTT. Its translation: CSAETGDLNQPQHF.

This clonotype was seen repeatedly, ten times or more. The V gene is TRBV28, the J gene TRBJ2-3, with 10 bases that match TRBD1. Trimming removed 5 bases from V and 5 bases from J; junction bases left unmatched: 7. The CDR3 totals 15 residues. Germline CDR1 MDHEN, CDR2 SYDVKM. This chain's CDR3 is CASSVDRGRIDTQYF. Written as DNA, the CDR3 is TGTGCCAGCAGTGTCGACAGGGGGCGTATAGATACGCAGTATTTT.

V is TRBV5-8 and J is TRBJ2-6; D tentatively reads TRBD1 or TRBD2 (6 bases each). Germline V gene sequence: CDR1 SGHTS, CDR2 YDEGEE. The CDR3 is 19 amino acids. CDR3 DNA sequence: TGTCCCTGCAGCTTGGCCTTCTGGGCCGGGGGCCCCGGGGCCAACGTCCTGACTTTC. Translating gives CPCSLAFWAGGPGANVLTF.

The chain couples TRBV5-1 to TRBJ2-7; D is unresolved. Trimming took off 4 bases at V and 2 bases at J, with 16 bases between the two ends. Germline V gives CDR1 SGHRS, CDR2 YFSETQ. The CDR3 extends over 15 amino acids. CDR3 coding DNA: TGCGCCAGCAGCACCTCAAACAGTGGCACCTACGAGCAGTACTTC. Its protein product is CASSTSNSGTYEQYF.

This clonotype was observed many times. The CDR3, as DNA: TGTGCCAGCAGCCAAGGACCGGTGGGCGAGGTCGGGGAGCTGTTTTTT. Translation gives CASSQGPVGEVGELFF. The chain recombines TRBV14 with TRBJ2-2, with no clear D. Trimming took 1 base from V and 7 from J, leaving 16 bases between them. CDR1 SGHDN and CDR2 FVKESK come from the germline V gene. There are 16 residues in the CDR3.

This clonotype was observed a handful of times. The chain combines TRBV20-1 with TRBJ2-7; possible D gene TRBD1, 5 bases. Germline CDR1 reads DFQATT; CDR2 reads SNEGSKA (reference sequence). The CDR3 is 13 residues long. The germline V and J ends were trimmed by 6 bases and 1 base, with 13 bases remaining between them. As DNA, the CDR3 is TGCAGTGCACACTTACAGGTTTCCTACGAGCAGTACTTC. Its translation: CSAHLQVSYEQYF.

This clonotype was seen more than once but under ten times. The rearrangement uses TRBV20-1 and TRBJ2-7, with 8 bases aligning to TRBD2. Unmatched junction bases numbered 6, after V lost 1 base and J lost 1 base. The CDR3 loop spans 15 amino acids. Germline V gene data show CDR1 as DFQATT and CDR2 as SNEGSKA (reference sequence). In DNA, the CDR3 is TGCAGTGCTAGAGGGCAGGTAGCGGGATCCTACGAGCAGTACTTC. As protein: CSARGQVAGSYEQYF.

The chain couples TRBV7-9 to TRBJ2-7; no definite D call. V was pared by 1 base and J by 1 base, with 8 bases between. The V gene's germline CDR1 is SEHNR and CDR2 FQNEAQ (reference sequence). The CDR3 extends over 14 amino acids. Here the CDR3 DNA reads TGTGCCAGCAGCTTAGTCGAGAAGTCCTACGAGCAGTACTTC. Amino acid sequence: CASSLVEKSYEQYF. Full variable domain (missing parts from reference TRBV7-9 and TRBJ2-7): DTGVSQNPRHKITKRGQNVTFRCDPISEHNRLYWYRQTLGQGPEFLTYFQNEAQLEKSRLLSDRFSAERPKGSFSTLEIQRTEQGDSAMYLCASSLVEKSYEQYFGPGTRLTVT.

Ten or more counts support this clonotype. This chain links TRBV28 with TRBJ2-7, with a tentative D call TRBD2 (7 bases). The CDR3 is 15 amino acids. Germline CDR1 is MDHEN and CDR2 is SYDVKM. V lost 4 bases, J lost 3 bases, and 16 bases lay in between. CDR3 sequence reads: CASSSPGGLHYEQYF. The CDR3 nucleotides are TGTGCCAGCAGTTCGCCCGGGGGGCTACACTACGAGCAGTACTTC. The complete variable domain, with remaining parts taken from reference TRBV28 and TRBJ2-7, reads DVKVTQSSRYLVKRTGEKVFLECVQDMDHENMFWYRQDPGLGLRLIYFSYDVKMKEKGDIPEGYSVSREKKERFSLILESASTNQTSMYLCASSSPGGLHYEQYFGPGTRLTVT.

This clonotype was counted only a few times. The V and J genes are TRBV29-1 and TRBJ1-2; D gene unclear. This CDR3 is 17 amino acids long. The V end lost 3 bases, the J end lost 0 bases, and 20 bases lay between the germline ends. CDR1 is SQVTM and CDR2 is ANQGSEA in the germline V gene. The CDR3 sequence: CSVEPRPEVTANYGYTF. DNA of the CDR3: TGCAGCGTTGAGCCACGGCCCGAGGTTACGGCTAACTATGGCTACACCTTC.

This clonotype was observed a handful of times. V and J are TRBV9 and TRBJ2-1, with 11 nucleotides matching TRBD2. The CDR3 covers 19 residues. V shed 4 bases and J 0 bases; nucleotides not matched to a gene: 12. CDR1 and CDR2 from the germline V gene are SGDLS and YYNGEE. CDR3 sequence: CASSSRLFTSGSSYNEQFF. The CDR3, as DNA: TGTGCCAGCAGCTCACGACTATTTACTAGCGGGAGCTCCTACAATGAGCAGTTCTTC.

This clonotype showed up just a few times. This rearrangement joins TRBV20-1 to TRBJ1-6, with 7 nucleotides matching TRBD1. After removal of 2 bases from V and 14 bases from J, the junction contained 9 bases not matched to a gene. The CDR3 is made up of 13 amino acids. In germline, CDR1 is DFQATT, CDR2 SNEGSKA (reference sequence). The CDR3 DNA follows: TGCAGTGCTAGACGGGACAGCCAAGGGGCCCTCCACTTT. Its protein product is CSARRDSQGALHF.

This clonotype showed up just a few times. V gene TRBV16 combines with J gene TRBJ2-1; D is unresolved. The CDR3 has 13 residues. The germline gives CDR1 KGHSY, CDR2 FQNENV. V lost 5 bases and J lost 4, with 9 bases in between. The CDR3 DNA follows: TGTGCCAGCAGCAACATGCGGTACAATGAGCAGTTCTTC. Translation gives CASSNMRYNEQFF.

This clonotype was seen more than once but under ten times. The rearrangement joins TRBV4-3 to TRBJ2-3; D unclear. CDR3 length equals 15 residues. Trimming took 0 bases from V and 1 from J, leaving 8 bases between them. Germline loops: CDR1 LGHNA, CDR2 YSLEER. The CDR3, as DNA: TGCGCCAGCAGCCAAGAAGGGATCCGCACAGATACGCAGTATTTT. It yields the protein CASSQEGIRTDTQYF.

This clonotype has just a few counts. The CDR3: CSVEARPHMNTEAFF. DNA for the CDR3: TGCAGCGTTGAAGCCCGGCCCCATATGAACACTGAAGCTTTCTTT. The rearrangement uses TRBV29-1 and TRBJ1-1; the D is unclear. Germline V gene data show CDR1 as SQVTM and CDR2 as ANQGSEA. This CDR3 spans 15 amino acids. V was clipped by 1 base and J by 0 bases, with 12 bases between them. Full variable domain (outside the CDR3, taken from reference TRBV29-1 and TRBJ1-1): SAVISQKPSRDICQRGTSLTIQCQVDSQVTMMFWYRQQPGQSLTLIATANQGSEATYESGFVIDKFPISRPNLTFSTLTVSNMSPEDSSIYLCSVEARPHMNTEAFFGQGTRLTVV.

This clonotype turned up a few times. The V call is TRBV18, the J call TRBJ1-6, with 8 bases identical to TRBD1. Germline loops: CDR1 KGHSH, CDR2 LQKENI. This CDR3 is built from 15 residues. Trimming at V came to 4 bases and at J to 10 bases, leaving 9 bases not matched to a gene. The CDR3 DNA reads TGTGCCAGCTCACTGCAGGGGGCTTCAGGGTCACCCCTCCACTTT. This gives the protein CASSLQGASGSPLHF.

This clonotype was seen a few times. The chain uses TRBV23-1 and TRBJ2-1; unclear D gene. TRBV23-1 is annotated as an ORF whose role is uncertain. V lost 0 bases and J 8 bases, leaving 11 bases between the germline ends. The length of the CDR3 is 14 residues. CDR3 region: CASSQSREFDEQFF. DNA for the CDR3: TGCGCCAGCAGTCAATCGCGAGAGTTCGATGAGCAGTTCTTC.

J is TRBJ2-7 and V is TRBV15; TRBD2 matches at 9 bases. The ends lost 0 bases at V and 0 bases at J; junction bases unmatched: 3. This CDR3 has 16 residues. Germline V gene data show CDR1 as LNHNV and CDR2 as YYDKDF (reference sequence). CDR3 sequence (DNA): TGTGCCACCAGCAGAGATGCTAGCGGGATCTCCTACGAGCAGTACTTC. Protein product: CATSRDASGISYEQYF.

This chain joins TRBV29-1 and TRBJ1-1; 8 nucleotides align to TRBD1. The CDR3 spans 14 residues. Germline CDR1 and CDR2: SQVTM and ANQGSEA. V lost 6 bases to trimming and J lost 2 bases; unmatched junction nucleotides: 8. This CDR3 reads CSVQGQGRNTEAFF. The CDR3 DNA reads as TGCAGCGTACAAGGACAGGGAAGAAACACTGAAGCTTTCTTT.